The sequence of this TCR beta chain was determined in a study of CXCR3-negative and CXCR3-positive naive CD8 T cells. Study results and limitations: In CXCR3-positive naive cells, the TRB CDR3s were more hydrophobic than in CXCR3-negative naive cells.

Among CD8+ T cells, naive ones were CD45RO-CCR7+CD27+CD95-. Turning to this clonotype: The antigen is unknown.

In preparing the TRB cDNA libraries, 5' RACE with UMI labels was used. TCRdb re-analyzed the 5' RACE reads; it lists each CDR3 protein once, without DNA. The specimen's table records 130,000 or so distinct CDR3 sequences. The CDR3 is 16 residues long. CDR1 is LGHNA and CDR2 is YSLEER in the germline V gene. Source material: naive CXCR3- CD8+ T cells from blood. Described subset: CD45RO-CCR7+CD27+CD95- naive CD8+ T cells lacking CXCR3 (TNR3-). The rearrangement joins TRBV4-3 to TRBJ1-2; the TRBD1 assignment by TCRdb is unverifiable without DNA. The TCR comes from a human donor in good health. Some clones in this sample may be carry-over from other donors' samples. The CDR3 reads CASSQARQASNYGYTF.